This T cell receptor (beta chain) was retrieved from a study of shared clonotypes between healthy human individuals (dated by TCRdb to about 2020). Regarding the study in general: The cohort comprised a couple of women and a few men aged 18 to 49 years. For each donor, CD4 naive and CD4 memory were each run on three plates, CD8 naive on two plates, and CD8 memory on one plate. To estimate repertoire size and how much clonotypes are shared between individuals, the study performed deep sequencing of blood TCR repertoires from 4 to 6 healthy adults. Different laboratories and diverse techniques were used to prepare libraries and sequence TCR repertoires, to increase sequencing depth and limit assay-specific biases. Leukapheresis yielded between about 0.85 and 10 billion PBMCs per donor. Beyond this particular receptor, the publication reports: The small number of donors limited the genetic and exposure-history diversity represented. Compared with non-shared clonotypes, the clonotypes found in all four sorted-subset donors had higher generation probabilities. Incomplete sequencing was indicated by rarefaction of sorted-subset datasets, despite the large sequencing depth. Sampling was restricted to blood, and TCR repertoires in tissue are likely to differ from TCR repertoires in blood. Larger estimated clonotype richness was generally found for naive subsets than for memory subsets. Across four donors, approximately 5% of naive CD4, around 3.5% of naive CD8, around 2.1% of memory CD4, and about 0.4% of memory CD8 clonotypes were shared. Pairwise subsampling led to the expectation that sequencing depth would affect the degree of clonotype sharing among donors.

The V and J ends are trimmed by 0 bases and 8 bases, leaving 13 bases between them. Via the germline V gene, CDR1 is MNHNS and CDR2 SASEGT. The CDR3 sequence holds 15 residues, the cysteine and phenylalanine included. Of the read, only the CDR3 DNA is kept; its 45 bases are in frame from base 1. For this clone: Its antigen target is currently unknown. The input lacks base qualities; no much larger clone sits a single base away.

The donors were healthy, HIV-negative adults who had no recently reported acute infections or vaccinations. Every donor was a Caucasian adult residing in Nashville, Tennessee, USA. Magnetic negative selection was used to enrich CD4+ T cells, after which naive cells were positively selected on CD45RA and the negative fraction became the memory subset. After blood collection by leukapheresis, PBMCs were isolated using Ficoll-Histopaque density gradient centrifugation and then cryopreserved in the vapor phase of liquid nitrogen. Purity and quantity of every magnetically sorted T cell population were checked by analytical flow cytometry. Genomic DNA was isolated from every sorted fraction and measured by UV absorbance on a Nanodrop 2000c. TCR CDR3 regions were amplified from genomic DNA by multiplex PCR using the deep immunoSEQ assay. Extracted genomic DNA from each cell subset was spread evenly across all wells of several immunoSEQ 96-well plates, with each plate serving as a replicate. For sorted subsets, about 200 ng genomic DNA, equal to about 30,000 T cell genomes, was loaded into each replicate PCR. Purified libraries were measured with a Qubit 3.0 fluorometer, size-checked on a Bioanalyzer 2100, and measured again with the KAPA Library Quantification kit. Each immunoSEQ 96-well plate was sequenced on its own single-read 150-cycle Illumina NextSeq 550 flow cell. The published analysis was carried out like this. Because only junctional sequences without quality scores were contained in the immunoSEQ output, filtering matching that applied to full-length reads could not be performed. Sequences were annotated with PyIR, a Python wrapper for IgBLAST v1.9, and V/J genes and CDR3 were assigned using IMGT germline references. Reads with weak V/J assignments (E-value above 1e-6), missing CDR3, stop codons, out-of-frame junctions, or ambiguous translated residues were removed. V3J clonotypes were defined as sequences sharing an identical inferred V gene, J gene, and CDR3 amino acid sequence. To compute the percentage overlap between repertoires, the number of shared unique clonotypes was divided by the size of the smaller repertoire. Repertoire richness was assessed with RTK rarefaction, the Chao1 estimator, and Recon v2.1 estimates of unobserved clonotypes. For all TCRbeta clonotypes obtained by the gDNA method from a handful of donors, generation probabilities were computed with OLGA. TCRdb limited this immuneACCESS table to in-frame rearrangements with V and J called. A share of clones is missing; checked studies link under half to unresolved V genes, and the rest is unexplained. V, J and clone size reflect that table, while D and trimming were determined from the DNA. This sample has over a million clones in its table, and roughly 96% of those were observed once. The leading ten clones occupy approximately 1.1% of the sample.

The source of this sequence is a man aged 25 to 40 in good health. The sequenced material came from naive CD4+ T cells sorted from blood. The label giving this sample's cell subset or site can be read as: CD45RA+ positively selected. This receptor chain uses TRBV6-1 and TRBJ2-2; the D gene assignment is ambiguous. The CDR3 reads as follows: CASSEARLSTGELFF. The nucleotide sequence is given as TGTGCCAGCAGTGAAGCGCGCCTGAGTACAGGGGAGCTGTTTTTT.